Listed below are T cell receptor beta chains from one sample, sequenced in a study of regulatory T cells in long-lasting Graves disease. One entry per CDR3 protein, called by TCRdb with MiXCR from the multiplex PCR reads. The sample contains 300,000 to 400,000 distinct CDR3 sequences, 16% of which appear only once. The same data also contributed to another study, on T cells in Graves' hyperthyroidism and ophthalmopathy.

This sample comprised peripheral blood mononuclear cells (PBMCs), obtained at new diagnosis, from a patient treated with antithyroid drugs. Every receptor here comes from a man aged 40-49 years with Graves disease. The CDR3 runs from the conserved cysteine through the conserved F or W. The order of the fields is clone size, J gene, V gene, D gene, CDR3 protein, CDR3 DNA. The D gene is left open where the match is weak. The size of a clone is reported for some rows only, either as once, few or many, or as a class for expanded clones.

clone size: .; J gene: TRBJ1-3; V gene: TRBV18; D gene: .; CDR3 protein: CASSPDRSSGNTIYF; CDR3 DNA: TGTGCCAGCTCACCGGACAGAAGCTCTGGAAACACCATATATTTT
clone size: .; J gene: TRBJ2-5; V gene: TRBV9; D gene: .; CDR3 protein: CASSVRAQETQYF; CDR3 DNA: TGTGCCAGCAGCGTCAGGGCTCAAGAGACCCAGTACTTC
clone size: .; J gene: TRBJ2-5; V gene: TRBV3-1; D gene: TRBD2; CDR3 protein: CASSQGLVGSGGWETQYF; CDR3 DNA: TGTGCCAGCAGCCAAGGCCTTGTTGGTAGCGGGGGTTGGGAGACCCAGTACTTC
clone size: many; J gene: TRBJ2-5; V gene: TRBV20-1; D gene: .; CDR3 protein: CSARETGIVETQYF; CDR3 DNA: TGCAGTGCTAGAGAAACAGGGATTGTAGAGACCCAGTACTTC
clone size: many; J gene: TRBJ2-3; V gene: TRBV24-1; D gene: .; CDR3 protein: CATSDLVADTQYF; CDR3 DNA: TGTGCCACCAGTGATCTGGTGGCAGATACGCAGTATTTT
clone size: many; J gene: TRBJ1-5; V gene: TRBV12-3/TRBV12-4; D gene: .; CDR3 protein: CASRAREGGHQPQHF; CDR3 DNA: TGTGCCAGCAGGGCCCGGGAAGGAGGGCATCAGCCCCAGCATTTT
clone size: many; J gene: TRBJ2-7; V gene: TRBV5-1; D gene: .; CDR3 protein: CASSYFWGAGYEQYF; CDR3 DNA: TGCGCCAGCAGCTATTTTTGGGGCGCGGGATACGAGCAGTACTTC
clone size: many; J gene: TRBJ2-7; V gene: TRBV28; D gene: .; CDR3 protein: CASSLSQAATYEQYF; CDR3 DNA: TGTGCCAGCAGTTTGAGCCAGGCCGCGACCTACGAGCAGTACTTC
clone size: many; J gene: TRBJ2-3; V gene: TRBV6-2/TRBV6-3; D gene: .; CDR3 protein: CACSGPWEDTQYF; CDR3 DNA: TGTGCCTGCTCCGGGCCATGGGAAGATACGCAGTATTTT
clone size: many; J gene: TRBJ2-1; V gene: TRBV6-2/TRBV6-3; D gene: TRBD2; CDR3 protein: CASSYVLAGDTYNEQFF; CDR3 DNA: TGTGCCAGCAGTTATGTACTAGCGGGGGATACCTACAATGAGCAGTTCTTC
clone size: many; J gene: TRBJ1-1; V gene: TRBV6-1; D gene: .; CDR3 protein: CASSRQVLTEAFF; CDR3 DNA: TGTGCCAGCAGTAGACAGGTTCTCACTGAAGCTTTCTTT
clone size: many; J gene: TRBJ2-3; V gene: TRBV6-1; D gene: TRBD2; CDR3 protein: CASSPGLAGTQYF; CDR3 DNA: TGTGCCAGCAGTCCCGGACTAGCCGGTACGCAGTATTTT
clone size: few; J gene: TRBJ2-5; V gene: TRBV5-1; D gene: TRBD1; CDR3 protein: CASSATGTGGETQYF; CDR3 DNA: TGCGCCAGCAGCGCGACCGGGACAGGGGGAGAGACCCAGTACTTC
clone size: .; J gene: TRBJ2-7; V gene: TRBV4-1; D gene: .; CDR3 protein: CASSPASRHEQYF; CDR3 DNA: TGCGCCAGCAGTCCTGCATCGCGGCACGAGCAGTACTTC
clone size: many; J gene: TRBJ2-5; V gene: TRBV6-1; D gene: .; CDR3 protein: CASSHPGGETQYF; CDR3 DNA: TGTGCCAGCAGTCACCCTGGGGGGGAGACCCAGTACTTC
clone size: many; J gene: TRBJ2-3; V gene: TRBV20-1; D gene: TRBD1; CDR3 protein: CSADTGTGGDTQYF; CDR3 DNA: TGCAGTGCCGATACCGGGACAGGGGGTGATACGCAGTATTTT
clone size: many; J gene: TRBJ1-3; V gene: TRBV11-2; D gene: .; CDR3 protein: CASRSFTGNTIYF; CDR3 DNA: TGTGCCAGCAGGTCATTTACTGGAAACACCATATATTTT
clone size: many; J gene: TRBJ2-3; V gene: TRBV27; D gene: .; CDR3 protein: CASSLRRGGTDTQYF; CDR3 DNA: TGTGCCAGCAGTTTAAGGCGGGGAGGCACAGATACGCAGTATTTT
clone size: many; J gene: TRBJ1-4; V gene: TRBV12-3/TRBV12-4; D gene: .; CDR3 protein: CASSFGQGRGNEKLFF; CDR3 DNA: TGTGCCAGCAGTTTCGGGCAGGGCCGGGGTAATGAAAAACTGTTTTTT
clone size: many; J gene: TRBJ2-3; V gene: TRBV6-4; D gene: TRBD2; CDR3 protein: CASSDSAGGPDTQYF; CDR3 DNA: TGTGCCAGCAGTGACTCAGCGGGGGGGCCAGATACGCAGTATTTT
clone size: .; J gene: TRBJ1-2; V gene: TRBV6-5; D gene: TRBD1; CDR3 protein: CASSYPRTGVYGYTF; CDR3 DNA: TGTGCCAGCAGTTACCCACGGACAGGGGTCTATGGCTACACCTTC
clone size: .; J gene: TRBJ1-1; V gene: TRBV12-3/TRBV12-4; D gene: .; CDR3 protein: CASSLGSPRDTEAFF; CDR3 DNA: TGTGCCAGCAGTTTAGGGTCACCTAGGGACACTGAAGCTTTCTTT
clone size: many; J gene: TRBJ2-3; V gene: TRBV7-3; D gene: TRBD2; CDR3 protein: CASSSLAGSDTQYF; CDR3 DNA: TGTGCCAGCAGTTCACTAGCGGGGTCAGATACGCAGTATTTT
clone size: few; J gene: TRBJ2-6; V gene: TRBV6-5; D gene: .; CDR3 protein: CASSSHRVLTGANVLTF; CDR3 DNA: TGTGCCAGCAGTTCCCACAGGGTACTCACTGGGGCCAACGTCCTGACTTTC
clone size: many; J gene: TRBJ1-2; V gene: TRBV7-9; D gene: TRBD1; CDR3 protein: CASSYRQGAYGYTF; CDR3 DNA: TGTGCCAGCAGCTATCGACAGGGGGCCTATGGCTACACCTTC
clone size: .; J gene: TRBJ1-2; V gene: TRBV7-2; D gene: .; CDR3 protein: CASSLVVTESNYGYTF; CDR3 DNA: TGTGCCAGCAGCTTAGTGGTGACAGAAAGTAACTATGGCTACACCTTC
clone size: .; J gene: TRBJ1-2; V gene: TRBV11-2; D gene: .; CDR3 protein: CASSLGRGWGYTF; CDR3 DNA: TGTGCCAGCAGCTTAGGACGGGGGTGGGGCTACACCTTC
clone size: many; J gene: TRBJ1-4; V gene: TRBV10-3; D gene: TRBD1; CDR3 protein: CAISESPGTGTGAGKLFF; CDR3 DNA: TGTGCCATCAGTGAAAGTCCCGGGACAGGGACCGGAGCTGGAAAACTGTTTTTT
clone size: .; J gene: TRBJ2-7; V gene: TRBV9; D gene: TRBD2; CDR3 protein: CASSVGGGGAYEQYF; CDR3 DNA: TGTGCCAGCAGCGTAGGTGGCGGGGGGGCCTACGAGCAGTACTTC
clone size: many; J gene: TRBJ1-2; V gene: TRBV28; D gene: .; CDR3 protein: CASSPSNSPNGYTF; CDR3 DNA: TGTGCCAGCAGTCCCTCCAACAGCCCAAATGGCTACACCTTC
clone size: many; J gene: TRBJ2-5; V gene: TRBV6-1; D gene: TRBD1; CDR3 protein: CASSDATGVYETQYF; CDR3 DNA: TGTGCCAGCAGTGACGCAACAGGGGTTTACGAGACCCAGTACTTC
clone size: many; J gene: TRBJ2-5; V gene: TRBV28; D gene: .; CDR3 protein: CASSQHQGNKRTQYF; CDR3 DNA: TGTGCCAGCAGCCAACATCAGGGAAACAAGAGAACCCAGTACTTC
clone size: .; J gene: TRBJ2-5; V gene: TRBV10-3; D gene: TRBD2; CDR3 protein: CAISESSTSGGTQYF; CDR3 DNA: TGTGCCATCAGTGAGTCGTCGACTAGCGGGGGGACCCAGTACTTC
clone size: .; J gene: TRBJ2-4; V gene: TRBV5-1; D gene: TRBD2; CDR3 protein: CASSLVSGGANIQYF; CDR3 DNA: TGCGCCAGCAGCTTGGTTAGCGGGGGGGCAAACATTCAGTACTTC
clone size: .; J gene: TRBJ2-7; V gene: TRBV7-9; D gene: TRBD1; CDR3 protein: CASSLGGQFNEQYF; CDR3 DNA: TGTGCCAGCAGCTTAGGGGGACAGTTCAACGAGCAGTACTTC
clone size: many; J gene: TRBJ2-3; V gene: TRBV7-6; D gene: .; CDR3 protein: CASSLPQRHGTQYF; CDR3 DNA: TGTGCCAGCAGCTTGCCGCAGAGGCATGGGACGCAGTATTTT
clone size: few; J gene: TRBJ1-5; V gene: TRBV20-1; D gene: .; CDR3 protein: CSARRTNQPQHF; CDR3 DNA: TGCAGTGCAAGACGGACGAATCAGCCCCAGCATTTT
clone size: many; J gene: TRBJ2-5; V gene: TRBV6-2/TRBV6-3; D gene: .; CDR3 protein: CASNKQGAQETQYF; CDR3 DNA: TGTGCCAGCAATAAGCAAGGGGCCCAAGAGACCCAGTACTTC
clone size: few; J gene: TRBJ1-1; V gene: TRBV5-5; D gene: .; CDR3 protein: CASSFNVPWGTEAFF; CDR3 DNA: TGTGCCAGCAGCTTTAATGTCCCCTGGGGCACTGAAGCTTTCTTT
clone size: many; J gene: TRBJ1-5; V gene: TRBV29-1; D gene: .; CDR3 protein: CSVVLAEHDQPQHF; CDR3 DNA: TGCAGCGTTGTATTGGCAGAGCATGATCAGCCCCAGCATTTT
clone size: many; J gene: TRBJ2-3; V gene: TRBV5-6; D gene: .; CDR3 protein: CASSTSRVTDTQYF; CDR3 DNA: TGTGCCAGCAGCACGAGCAGGGTCACAGATACGCAGTATTTT
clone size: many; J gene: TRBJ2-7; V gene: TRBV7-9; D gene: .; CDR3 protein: CASSLGLGVYEQYF; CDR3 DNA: TGTGCCAGCAGCTTAGGGCTAGGGGTGTACGAGCAGTACTTC
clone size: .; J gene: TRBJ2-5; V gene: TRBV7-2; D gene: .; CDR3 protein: CASSFPMGVSETQYF; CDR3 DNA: TGTGCCAGCAGTTTCCCAATGGGGGTATCGGAGACCCAGTACTTC
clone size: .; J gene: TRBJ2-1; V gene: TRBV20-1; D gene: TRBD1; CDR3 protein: CSADRGSLGEQFF; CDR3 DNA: TGCAGTGCCGACAGGGGTTCCCTCGGTGAGCAGTTCTTC
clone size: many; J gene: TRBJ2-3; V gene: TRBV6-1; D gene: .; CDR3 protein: CASSEAHRTDTQYF; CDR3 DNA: TGTGCCAGCAGTGAAGCCCACCGCACAGATACGCAGTATTTT
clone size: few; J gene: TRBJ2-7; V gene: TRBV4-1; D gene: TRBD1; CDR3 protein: CASSQGSLRTGVYEQYF; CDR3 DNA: TGCGCCAGCAGCCAAGGTTCTTTGAGGACAGGAGTCTACGAGCAGTACTTC
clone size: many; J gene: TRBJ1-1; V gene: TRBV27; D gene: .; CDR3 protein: CASSLIPGGGTEAFF; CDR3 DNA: TGTGCCAGCAGTTTGATCCCGGGGGGTGGGACTGAAGCTTTCTTT
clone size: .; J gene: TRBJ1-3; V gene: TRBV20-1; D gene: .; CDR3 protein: CSARGLSGNTIYF; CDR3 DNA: TGCAGTGCTAGAGGACTTTCTGGAAACACCATATATTTT